A selection of T cell receptor beta chains follows, all from one sample in a study of monozygotic twins with inflammatory bowel disease. TCRdb reprocessed the 5' RACE reads, with one entry per CDR3 protein and no DNA. The record lists approximately 400,000 distinct CDR3 sequences, of which the ten most abundant hold around 2.5%. The sample was blood. All receptors derive from a human donor with ulcerative colitis or Crohn's disease, or a healthy co-twin of an affected twin (not recorded which). The CDR3 runs from the conserved cysteine through the conserved F or W.

V	J	CDR3
TRBV7-2	TRBJ2-7	CASNLQGGGNEQYF
TRBV7-9	TRBJ2-3	CASGVTTAGDTQYF
TRBV7-2	TRBJ1-4	CASSLGWYRTGGEKLFF
TRBV3-1	TRBJ2-1	CASSPFDNEQFF
TRBV7-2	TRBJ1-5	CASSFPLTGNSNQPQHF
TRBV6-1	TRBJ2-3	CASSATSGGLDTQYF
TRBV7-3	TRBJ2-5	CASSLRGMFRAGSEETQYF
TRBV5-5	TRBJ2-3	CASSVTLAGGADTQYF
TRBV6-5	TRBJ1-2	CASSYSTTGGDGYTF
TRBV5-1	TRBJ1-2	CASSGGTREYGYTF
TRBV5-5	TRBJ2-2	CASSLAEGLHTGELFF
TRBV5-4	TRBJ2-2	CASSLGGIRPPTGELFF
TRBV27	TRBJ1-1	CASSFDSVNTEAFF
TRBV5-1	TRBJ2-3	CASSLAMRGADTQYF
TRBV4-1	TRBJ2-3	CASSQEGGRGADTQYF
TRBV7-7	TRBJ2-1	CASSLGSGNEQFF
TRBV3-1	TRBJ1-1	CASIGAETNTEAFF
TRBV24-1	TRBJ2-1	CATSESAGVGQFF
TRBV18	TRBJ1-5	CASSLGPSNQPQHF
TRBV5-4	TRBJ1-2	CASSFGDSVGYGYTF
TRBV5-1	TRBJ1-1	CASSLSGGPYEAFF
TRBV4-1	TRBJ1-3	CASSQDERPGNTIYF
TRBV19	TRBJ2-2	CASSIAGANTGELFF
TRBV20-1	TRBJ1-2	CSAPGQGDYGYTF
TRBV24-1	TRBJ2-3	CATSDPQSSTDTQYF
TRBV29-1	TRBJ2-7	CSVAKVAGEQYF
TRBV2	TRBJ2-7	CASRDATYEQYF
TRBV29-1	TRBJ2-1	CSVVSEWGSYNEQFF
TRBV5-8	TRBJ1-2	CASSGSQGVYGYTF
TRBV7-9	TRBJ1-2	CASSIDTYGYTF
TRBV6-1	TRBJ2-2	CASRLAVNTGELFF
TRBV5-6	TRBJ2-2	CASSFPGGTGELFF
TRBV5-1	TRBJ2-1	CASRTLAGGSKYNEQFF
TRBV4-2	TRBJ1-2	CASSQPTDGRYGYTF
TRBV11-2	TRBJ2-1	CASSLTQAYNEQFF
TRBV20-1	TRBJ1-2	CSARDRDRGSPGDGYTF
TRBV20-1	TRBJ2-3	CSAKSPSGATDTQYF
TRBV3-1	TRBJ1-2	CASTYRGPNYGYTF
TRBV15	TRBJ2-1	CATSSLGTGVWDEQFF
TRBV29-1	TRBJ1-1	CSVGGTGARNTEAFF
TRBV5-1	TRBJ2-2	CASSATTPGLAGELFF
TRBV6-2/TRBV6-3	TRBJ1-5	CASFQPGGRGNQPQHF
TRBV2	TRBJ1-6	CASSEGARNSPLHF
TRBV12-3/TRBV12-4	TRBJ2-3	CASTPSTGFSTDTQYF
TRBV30	TRBJ2-3	CAWSARVGTQYF
TRBV28	TRBJ1-5	CASKSRQGNGPQHF
TRBV4-3	TRBJ1-1	CASSQDRAWGLAAFF
TRBV5-1	TRBJ2-1	CASSRTSSANEQFF
TRBV24-1	TRBJ2-3	CATSEKPGLADTDTQYF
TRBV28	TRBJ2-7	CASSQGQSYEQYF
TRBV20-1	TRBJ2-7	CSARIGGEQYF
TRBV5-1	TRBJ1-1	CASSWGTGTEAFF
TRBV10-3	TRBJ2-1	CAISEPGLGGDNEQFF
TRBV5-1	TRBJ2-7	CASSWGQGMYEQYF
TRBV6-1	TRBJ1-6	CASSERREGNSPLHF